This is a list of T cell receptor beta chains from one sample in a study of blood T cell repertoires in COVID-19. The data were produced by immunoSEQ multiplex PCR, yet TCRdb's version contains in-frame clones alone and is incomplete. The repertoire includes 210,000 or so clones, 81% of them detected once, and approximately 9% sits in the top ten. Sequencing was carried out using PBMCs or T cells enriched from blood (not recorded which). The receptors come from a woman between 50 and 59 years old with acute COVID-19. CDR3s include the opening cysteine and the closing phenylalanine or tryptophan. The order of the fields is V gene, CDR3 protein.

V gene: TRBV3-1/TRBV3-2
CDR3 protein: CASSQSRTALSGNTIYF

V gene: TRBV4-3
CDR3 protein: CASSQAVTPTFTDTQYF

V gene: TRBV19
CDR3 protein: CATGESGANVLTF

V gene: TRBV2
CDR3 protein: CASTAGAGILGYTF

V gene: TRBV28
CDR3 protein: CASTPAGPDTEAFF

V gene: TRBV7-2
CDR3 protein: CASSLVPGGSTEAFF

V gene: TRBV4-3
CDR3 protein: CASSQYTGSSGANVLTF

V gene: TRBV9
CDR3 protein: CASSPAGQQYEQYF

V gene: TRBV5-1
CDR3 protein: CASSTTSSGNTIYF

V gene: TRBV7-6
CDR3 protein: CASSLAPGSSPGSQETQYF

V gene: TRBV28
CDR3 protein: CASSPPPLRSSTDTQYF

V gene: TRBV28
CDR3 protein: CASRPVASGRSPLHF

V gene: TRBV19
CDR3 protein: CASSILVEVWQPQHF

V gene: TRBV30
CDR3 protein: CAWSDGANTGELFF

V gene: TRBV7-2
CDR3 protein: CASSLGALSGQLRNEQFF

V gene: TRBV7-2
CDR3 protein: CASSLRQGASTDTQYF

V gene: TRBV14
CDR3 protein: CASSNSKNFYSYEQYF

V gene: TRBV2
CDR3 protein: CASRGQAPGYTF

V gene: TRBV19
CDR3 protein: CASSISGNYGYTF

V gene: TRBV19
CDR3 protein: CASSTRTGTYEQYF

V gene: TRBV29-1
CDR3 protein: CSVHAGYEQFF

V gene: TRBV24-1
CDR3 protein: CATSDTGGGMYGYTF

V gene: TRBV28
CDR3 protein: CASSSVSHTDTQYF

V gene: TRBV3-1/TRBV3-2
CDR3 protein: CASSRATYEQYF

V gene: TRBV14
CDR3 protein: CASSHPGTSGRIYEQYF

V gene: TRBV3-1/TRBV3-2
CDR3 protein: CASSQGTGGNTGELFF

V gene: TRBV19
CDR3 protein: CASTDPGQIYGYTF

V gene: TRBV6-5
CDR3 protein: CASSRTDRAYEQYF

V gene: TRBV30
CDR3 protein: CAWSEGSSGNTIYF

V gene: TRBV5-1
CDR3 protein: CASSPLSAVAGSSGANVLTF

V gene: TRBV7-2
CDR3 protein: CASRPQRGGTEQFF

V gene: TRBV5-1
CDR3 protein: CASSFVRDEEQYF

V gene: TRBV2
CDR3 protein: CASSDLRRGATNEQYF

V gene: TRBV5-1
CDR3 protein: CASSGHNEQFF

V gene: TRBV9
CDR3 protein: CASSSDDGSGTGNIYEQYF

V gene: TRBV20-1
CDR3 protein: CSASFLLQGLYKQYF

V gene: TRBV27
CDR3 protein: CASRRRDSYFLNTQYF

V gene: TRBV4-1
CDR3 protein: CASSQREITDTQYF

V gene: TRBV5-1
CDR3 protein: CASSLGLASETQYF